These 31 T cell receptor beta chains share one sample of origin, sequenced in a study of CD8 T cells in ankylosing spondylitis. TCRdb redid the calling of the 5' RACE reads with MiXCR, one entry per CDR3 protein. This table has over 450,000 distinct CDR3 sequences, 9.5% to 15% appearing once. No antigen is known for these receptors. General study findings and limits: Apparently characteristic of ankylosing spondylitis blood was a TCR beta motif (roughly eight highly homologous variants).

Sequencing was performed on blood, either unsorted or a sorted T cell fraction (not recorded which). The source of these receptors is a male donor with ankylosing spondylitis.

This clonotype was found many times. The chain has TRBV14 and TRBJ1-3, with D unresolved. This CDR3 comprises 15 residues. Germline CDR1 is SGHDN and CDR2 is FVKESK. Trimming took 4 bases from V and 0 from J, leaving 10 bases between them. The CDR3 loop is CASSLGLFSGNTIYF. The CDR3 DNA reads TGTGCCAGCAGCCTAGGACTGTTCTCTGGAAACACCATATATTTT.

The V gene is TRBV7-7, the J gene TRBJ2-2; the match to TRBD2 covers 13 bases. The CDR3 consists of 16 residues. Germline CDR1 is SSHAT and CDR2 is FNYEAQ (reference sequence). V shed 3 bases and J 7 bases; nucleotides not matched to a gene: 5. CDR3 protein: CASSLGTSGIGGELFF. The DNA of the CDR3 is TGTGCCAGCAGCTTGGGGACTAGCGGGATTGGCGGGGAGCTGTTTTTT. The full variable domain, its missing parts supplied by reference TRBV7-7 and TRBJ2-2, is GAGVSQSPRYKVTKRGQDVTLRCDPISSHATLYWYQQALGQGPEFLTYFNYEAQPDKSGLPSDRFSAERPEGSISTLTIQRTEQRDSAMYRCASSLGTSGIGGELFFGEGSRLTVL.

This clonotype was detected only a few times. The chain links TRBV3-1 to TRBJ2-1; D uncertain. This CDR3 is built from 15 residues. Trimming shortened V by 5 bases and J by 0 bases, and 11 bases separated the two germline ends. Germline V CDR1 and CDR2: LGHDT, YNNKEL (reference sequence). This chain's CDR3 is CASSNWARSYNEQFF. The CDR3 bases are TGTGCCAGCAGCAATTGGGCCCGCTCCTACAATGAGCAGTTCTTC.

Note on this clonotype: An end of the junction differs from the germline gene, which may be a read error. J is TRBJ2-2 and V is TRBV27; 7 bases are a match to TRBD1. This CDR3 contains 15 residues. The germline V gene has CDR1 MNHEY and CDR2 SMNVEV (reference sequence). The CDR3 bases are TGTGCCAGCACCCGGGACAGTGCGAACACCGGGGAGCCGTTTTTT. It codes for CASTRDSANTGEPFF.

Concerning this clonotype itself: At one end the junction does not follow the germline gene, possibly because of a read error. The CDR3 DNA reads TGTGCCGGCAGCCAAGGTAATACGCAGTATTTT. Translation: CAGSQGNTQYF. V gene TRBV3-1 combines with J gene TRBJ2-3; D not resolved. CDR3 length: 11 residues. Germline assignment: CDR1 LGHDT and CDR2 YNNKEL (reference sequence).

The chain employs TRBV2 and TRBJ1-3; D is uncertain. V was clipped by 3 bases and J by 0 bases, with 9 bases between them. CDR1 is SNHLY and CDR2 is FYNNEI in the germline V gene. This CDR3 spans 15 amino acids. The CDR3 nucleotides are TGTGCCAGCAGTGACGAGGGCTACTCTGGAAACACCATATATTTT. Encoded protein: CASSDEGYSGNTIYF. Variable domain in full (rest from reference TRBV2 and TRBJ1-3): EPEVTQTPSHQVTQMGQEVILRCVPISNHLYFYWYRQILGQKVEFLVSFYNNEISEKSEIFDDQFSVERPDGSNFTLKIRSTKLEDSAMYFCASSDEGYSGNTIYFGEGSWLTVV.

This clonotype was seen a handful of times. The chain carries TRBV2 and TRBJ2-7; TRBD2 matches at 12 bases. Trimming took 5 bases from V and 6 from J; bases not matched to a gene: 8. CDR1 is SNHLY, CDR2 FYNNEI, per germline. CDR3 length: 15 residues. The CDR3 protein is CASSKRTSGIIEQYF. The CDR3 DNA reads TGTGCCAGCAGTAAGAGGACTAGCGGGATTATCGAGCAGTACTTC.

V gene TRBV11-3 combines with J gene TRBJ2-1; D uncertain. CDR1 is SGHNT, CDR2 YENEEA, per germline. There are 13 residues in the CDR3. V lost 0 bases to trimming and J lost 8 bases, with 8 bases between them. The CDR3 region has the DNA TGTGCCAGCAGCTTAGAGGGAACATATGAGCAGTTCTTC. This gives the protein CASSLEGTYEQFF.

The chain couples TRBV20-1 to TRBJ2-1, with D perhaps matching TRBD2 (7 bases). The germline V gene has CDR1 DFQATT and CDR2 SNEGSKA (reference sequence). Trimming pared 7 bases from V and 6 bases from J, leaving 13 bases between. The CDR3 spans 12 residues. In DNA form, the CDR3 reads TGCAGTGTCCAGGGAGGGGGCAATGAGCAGTTCTTC. Translated, it gives CSVQGGGNEQFF.

This clonotype was found many times. CDR3 region: CASSYGTPGLAATEQFF. The DNA of the CDR3 is TGTGCCAGCAGCTATGGGACTCCGGGACTAGCGGCCACTGAGCAGTTCTTC. This sequence joins TRBV11-2 and TRBJ2-1; 11 nucleotides line up with TRBD2. V lost 4 bases and J lost 9; bases outside the gene matches: 14. CDR3 length equals 17 residues. Looked up from germline, CDR1 is SGHAT and CDR2 is FQNNGV.

V and J are TRBV20-1 and TRBJ2-7; weak D call: TRBD1 (5 bases). V was pared by 6 bases and J by 4 bases, with 19 bases between. The germline V gene encodes CDR1 DFQATT and CDR2 SNEGSKA (reference sequence). This CDR3 is built from 14 residues. CDR3 in amino acids: CSAQISTVPYEQYF. The CDR3 nucleotides are TGCAGTGCCCAAATATCGACAGTGCCGTACGAGCAGTACTTC.

The rearrangement uses TRBV5-1 and TRBJ1-3; D call uncertain. The V gene lost 6 bases and the J gene lost 0 bases, with 13 bases spanning the gap. Germline V lookup: CDR1 SGHRS, CDR2 YFSETQ. The CDR3 is 15 residues long. The CDR3 loop reads CASKEDGTSGNTIYF. The CDR3 nucleotides read TGCGCCAGCAAAGAGGACGGTACCTCTGGAAACACCATATATTTT.

This clonotype was detected ten times or more. V usage is TRBV29-1 and J usage is TRBJ2-5; 7 bases are shared with TRBD2. The V gene's germline CDR1 is SQVTM and CDR2 ANQGSEA. This CDR3 has 15 residues. V gave up 3 bases and J gave up 4 bases; unmatched junction bases: 11. Written as DNA, the CDR3 is TGCAGCGTTGAGTTCAGCGGGGTCTTGGGAGAGACCCAGTACTTC. Translating it yields CSVEFSGVLGETQYF.

This clonotype was counted only a few times. The gene calls are TRBV21-1 and TRBJ1-5; TRBD1 was called by the table and not checked on the DNA. TRBV21-1 is deemed a pseudogene. The CDR3 runs 16 residues. CDR3 amino acids: CASTIDRDGGNQPQHF. The CDR3 nucleotides are TGTGCCAGCACCATAGACAGGGACGGCGGCAATCAGCCCCAGCATTTT.

The table lists this clonotype with a few counts. The chain is built from TRBV20-1 and TRBJ2-2; D not resolved. V lost 5 bases, J lost 7 bases, and 11 bases lay in between. This CDR3 contains 12 residues. Germline V lookup: CDR1 DFQATT, CDR2 SNEGSKA (reference sequence). This chain's CDR3 is CSALKPSGELFF. CDR3 DNA: TGCAGTGCTTTGAAGCCCAGCGGGGAGCTGTTTTTT.

The rearrangement joins TRBV3-1 to TRBJ2-5, with a weak D call TRBD1 (7 bases). Germline V gene sequence: CDR1 LGHDT, CDR2 YNNKEL (reference sequence). The CDR3 is 14 residues long. V gave up 1 base and J gave up 6 bases, with 12 bases separating them. The CDR3 coding sequence is TGTGCCAGCAGCCAAGGCCAGGGGGGCCAGACCCAGTACTTC. This gives the protein CASSQGQGGQTQYF.

The gene calls are TRBV12-3 or TRBV12-4 and TRBJ1-4; 8 bases match TRBD1. Trimming removed 5 bases from V and 4 bases from J; junction bases left unmatched: 0. This CDR3 is built from 13 residues. CDR3 nucleotide sequence: TGTGCCAGCAGTACAGGGGGTAATGAAAAACTGTTTTTT. Translation: CASSTGGNEKLFF.

The genes are TRBV7-2 and TRBJ2-3; D unclear. With 5 bases removed from V and 4 bases from J, the gap between germline ends came to 13 bases. This CDR3 spans 14 amino acids. Germline values: CDR1 SGHTA, CDR2 FQGNSA. This chain's CDR3 is CASSPQNLADTQYF. DNA of the CDR3: TGTGCCAGCAGCCCCCAGAATCTAGCAGATACGCAGTATTTT. The variable domain in full, completed from reference TRBV7-2 and TRBJ2-3, reads GAGVSQSPSNKVTEKGKDVELRCDPISGHTALYWYRQSLGQGLEFLIYFQGNSAPDKSGLPSDRFSAERTGGSVSTLTIQRTQQEDSAVYLCASSPQNLADTQYFGPGTRLTVL.

This clonotype has a count of ten or more. This sequence joins TRBV11-2 and TRBJ1-5, with D tentatively TRBD1 (5 bases). The germline CDR1 and CDR2 sequences are SGHAT and FQNNGV. The CDR3 totals 14 residues. Trimming removed 4 bases at V and 4 bases at J, with 11 bases between. In DNA, the CDR3 is TGTGCCAGCAGCTGGGGCGGGGGGAATCAGCCCCAGCATTTT. Protein sequence: CASSWGGGNQPQHF. Full variable domain (outside the CDR3, taken from reference TRBV11-2 and TRBJ1-5): EAGVAQSPRYKIIEKRQSVAFWCNPISGHATLYWYQQILGQGPKLLIQFQNNGVVDDSQLPKDRFSAERLKGVDSTLKIQPAKLEDSAVYLCASSWGGGNQPQHFGDGTRLSIL.

In this sample, this clonotype turned up many times. The chain has TRBV11-2 and TRBJ2-5; D is undetermined. Germline V CDR1 and CDR2: SGHAT, FQNNGV. The CDR3 is 13 amino acids. V lost 0 bases and J 5 bases, leaving 7 bases between the germline ends. In DNA form, the CDR3 reads TGTGCCAGCAGCTTAGATCCCCGCGAGACCCAGTACTTC. This gives the protein CASSLDPRETQYF.

This clonotype was picked up a small number of times. The DNA of the CDR3 is TGTGCCAGCAACTTGGACTATCCCCACAATGAGCAGTTCTTC. It translates to CASNLDYPHNEQFF. The rearrangement joins TRBV7-9 to TRBJ2-1; maybe TRBD2 (6 bases). The CDR3 spans 14 residues. The germline V gene has CDR1 SEHNR and CDR2 FQNEAQ (reference sequence). V was clipped by 7 bases and J by 5 bases, with 15 bases between them.

The V call is TRBV29-1, the J call TRBJ1-1; D ambiguous. The germline CDR1 and CDR2 sequences are SQVTM and ANQGSEA. This CDR3 is 12 amino acids long. The CDR3 protein is CAAQYLNTEAFF. In nucleotides, the CDR3 is TGCGCTGCCCAATATTTGAACACTGAAGCTTTCTTT. The full variable domain, in which reference TRBV29-1 and TRBJ1-1 provide the parts outside the CDR3, is SAVISQKPSRDICQRGTSLTIQCQVDSQVTMMFWYRQQPGQSLTLIATANQGSEATYESGFVIDKFPISRPNLTFSTLTVSNMSPEDSSIYLCAAQYLNTEAFFGQGTRLTVV.

This clonotype came up a few times. The rearrangement links TRBV11-2 to TRBJ1-6, with TRBD1 as a possible D gene (5 bases). This CDR3 contains 16 residues. In germline, CDR1 is SGHAT, CDR2 FQNNGV. Trimming pared 3 bases from V and 7 bases from J, leaving 16 bases between. CDR3 in amino acids: CASSLSGTQTNSPLHF. DNA of the CDR3: TGTGCCAGCAGCTTGTCCGGGACGCAAACGAATTCACCCCTCCACTTT.

This clonotype showed up just a few times. This rearrangement joins TRBV27 to TRBJ2-3; no clear D. Trimming left V 4 bases short and J 6 bases short, with 14 bases between. The CDR3 runs to 14 residues. The germline V gene has CDR1 MNHEY and CDR2 SMNVEV (reference sequence). The CDR3 nucleotides are TGTGCCAGCAGTTCCCACCGTTCAATGGATACGCAGTATTTT. This codes for CASSSHRSMDTQYF.

With regard to this clonotype: At one end, the junction sequence differs from germline, possibly due to a read error. The V and J genes are TRBV5-5 and TRBJ2-2; D call uncertain. CDR1 is SGHKS and CDR2 is YYEKEE in the germline V gene (reference sequence). The CDR3 loop spans 15 amino acids. The CDR3 coding sequence is TGTGCCAGCAGCTTGATGGTCGTGAACTCCGGGGAGCTGTTTTTT. Translated, it gives CASSLMVVNSGELFF.

CDR3 bases: TGCAGTGCTAGGGATCCTAGCACAGATACGCAGTATTTT. As protein: CSARDPSTDTQYF. The rearrangement joins TRBV20-1 to TRBJ2-3, with D unresolved. Germline CDR1 reads DFQATT; CDR2 reads SNEGSKA (reference sequence). Trimming cost V 3 bases and J 0 bases, with 7 bases left between them. This CDR3 is 13 amino acids long.

In this sample, this clonotype turned up a few times. The V call is TRBV18, the J call TRBJ2-6; tentatively, D is TRBD2 (7 bases). The germline CDR1 and CDR2 sequences are KGHSH and LQKENI. Between the trimmed V and J ends, which lost 2 bases and 2 bases, there was a span of 13 bases. There are 17 residues in the CDR3. The CDR3 region is CASSPEGGGAGANVLTF. In DNA form, the CDR3 reads TGTGCCAGCTCACCAGAAGGGGGGGGCGCTGGGGCCAACGTCCTGACTTTC.

This clonotype was seen a few times. The CDR3 sequence is CASSLVSLAGYEQYV. CDR3 DNA sequence: TGTGCCAGCAGCTTAGTTTCCCTAGCGGGTTACGAGCAGTACGTC. V is TRBV7-9 and J is TRBJ2-7; 8 nucleotides align to TRBD2. The junction had 6 bases not matched to a gene; V was cut back by 1 base and J by 4 bases. The CDR3 runs to 15 residues. Germline V gene data show CDR1 as SEHNR and CDR2 as FQNEAQ (reference sequence).

This clonotype showed up just a few times. V gene TRBV2 combines with J gene TRBJ1-2, with D maybe TRBD1 (6 bases). The V gene lost 4 bases and the J gene lost 4 bases, with 13 bases spanning the gap. Germline V CDR1 and CDR2: SNHLY, FYNNEI. The CDR3 contains 14 residues. CDR3 loop: CASSARAGVYGYTF. The CDR3 DNA is TGTGCCAGCAGTGCCCGGGCAGGGGTCTATGGCTACACCTTC. Full variable domain (missing parts from reference TRBV2 and TRBJ1-2): EPEVTQTPSHQVTQMGQEVILRCVPISNHLYFYWYRQILGQKVEFLVSFYNNEISEKSEIFDDQFSVERPDGSNFTLKIRSTKLEDSAMYFCASSARAGVYGYTFGSGTRLTVV.

Written as DNA, the CDR3 is TGTGCCAGCAGCTTCCCTAGCTCGACGCAGTACGTC. This codes for CASSFPSSTQYV. The rearrangement links TRBV7-8 to TRBJ2-7; TRBD2 is a possible D gene (5 bases). Germline V gene lookup returns CDR1 SGHVS and CDR2 FQNEAQ. CDR3 length: 12 amino acids. V shed 3 bases and J shed 9 bases, with 12 bases lying between them.

In its sample, this clonotype was seen many times. V and J are TRBV15 and TRBJ2-1, with 7 nucleotides matching TRBD2. The CDR3 extends over 14 amino acids. Germline V lookup: CDR1 LNHNV, CDR2 YYDKDF (reference sequence). V was pared by 5 bases and J by 6 bases, with 7 bases of the junction left unmatched. In DNA form, the CDR3 reads TGTGCCACCAGCTCCCGAACTAGCGCCAATGAGCAGTTCTTC. This encodes CATSSRTSANEQFF.